The 10 T cell receptor beta chains listed next were all sequenced from one sample in a study of long-term antiretroviral therapy in people with HIV. The libraries were made with immunoSEQ v3.0 at survey level. The method was immunoSEQ multiplex PCR; TCRdb's version includes in-frame clones alone and lacks a portion of them. The sample records 30,000 to 45,000 clones, 80% being singletons. Source: unsorted PBMCs, taken 3.4 years after starting antiretroviral therapy. The receptor set was obtained from a man aged 30 to 39 with HIV.

The chain links TRBV7-8 to TRBJ1-5, with D possibly TRBD1 on 6 matching bases. V lost 2 bases and J lost 7, with 15 bases in between. The CDR3 runs to 15 residues. The V gene's germline CDR1 is SGHVS and CDR2 FQNEAQ. DNA of the CDR3: TGTGCCAGCAGCTTATCGGTGGGGGGCGGGCAGCCCCAGCATTTT. As protein: CASSLSVGGGQPQHF.

The V gene is TRBV18, the J gene TRBJ2-5; 8 bases line up with TRBD2. Germline V gene data show CDR1 as KGHSH and CDR2 as LQKENI. This CDR3 has 14 residues. The V segment lost 6 bases and the J segment 4 bases; nucleotides outside the gene matches: 7. CDR3 nucleotides: TGTGCCAGCTCCCTCAGGACTAGCCGAGAGACCCAGTACTTC. It specifies CASSLRTSRETQYF.

In this sample, this clone turned up a few times. V usage is TRBV19 and J usage is TRBJ2-5, with 12 bases that match TRBD2. The junction had 1 base not matched to a gene; V was cut back by 4 bases and J by 1 base. The CDR3 runs 15 residues. CDR1 and CDR2 from the germline V gene are LNHDA and SQIVND (reference sequence). CDR3 protein: CASSRGLAGQETQYF. CDR3 coding DNA: TGTGCCAGTAGTAGGGGACTAGCGGGCCAAGAGACCCAGTACTTC.

This CDR3 is CASTGTVPYEQYF. CDR3 nucleotide sequence: TGTGCCAGCACCGGGACAGTCCCCTACGAGCAGTACTTC. The rearrangement joins TRBV28 to TRBJ2-7, with TRBD1 matching over 7 bases. The CDR3 is made up of 13 amino acids. With 7 bases clipped from V and 2 bases from J, the junction kept 5 bases outside the gene matches. Germline CDR1 reads MDHEN; CDR2 reads SYDVKM. Full variable domain (outside the CDR3, taken from reference TRBV28 and TRBJ2-7): DVKVTQSSRYLVKRTGEKVFLECVQDMDHENMFWYRQDPGLGLRLIYFSYDVKMKEKGDIPEGYSVSREKKERFSLILESASTNQTSMYLCASTGTVPYEQYFGPGTRLTVT.

This chain connects TRBV5-6 to TRBJ2-7; the D is unclear. V gave up 2 bases and J gave up 4 bases, with 22 bases separating them. From germline, CDR1 is SGHDT and CDR2 YYEEEE. This CDR3 spans 17 amino acids. The CDR3 bases are TGTGCCAGCAGCTTTGACCGTCCCACTACTAAAGGGTACGAGCAGTACTTC. As protein: CASSFDRPTTKGYEQYF.

The chain links TRBV6-6 to TRBJ1-1; tentative D call: TRBD1 (6 bases). There are 11 residues in the CDR3. V lost 8 bases to trimming and J lost 10 bases, with 14 bases between them. Germline CDR1 MNHNY, CDR2 SVGAGI (reference sequence). This chain's CDR3 is CASAGGGPAFF. CDR3 nucleotide sequence: TGTGCCAGCGCGGGGGGGGGCCCAGCTTTCTTT.

The J gene is TRBJ1-4, the V gene TRBV6-4; D unresolved. Trimming shortened V by 7 bases and J by 4 bases, and 10 bases separated the two germline ends. Per the germline V gene, CDR1 is MRHNA and CDR2 is SNTAGT. The CDR3 consists of 13 residues. CDR3 region: CASIWGNNEKLFF. The CDR3 DNA is TGTGCCAGCATATGGGGAAATAATGAAAAACTGTTTTTT.

The chain recombines TRBV10-3 with TRBJ2-7; 13 nucleotides agree with TRBD2. V dropped 7 bases and J dropped 3; count of bases not matched to a gene: 6. The CDR3 has 15 residues. Germline-derived CDR1 and CDR2 are ENHRY and SYGVKD. DNA of the CDR3: TGTGCCATCACTGACCGACTAGCGGGAGGCTACGAGCAGTACTTC. It encodes CAITDRLAGGYEQYF.

The chain couples TRBV14 to TRBJ2-1; 7 bases are a match to TRBD2. Germline loops: CDR1 SGHDN, CDR2 FVKESK. This CDR3 is 17 amino acids long. J was trimmed by 5 bases and V by 0 bases; bases with no gene match: 10. The CDR3 is CASSQDNIGLENNEQFF. CDR3 in DNA: TGTGCCAGCAGCCAAGACAATATAGGACTAGAGAACAATGAGCAGTTCTTC.

This clone has more than one count but fewer than ten. V gene TRBV11-2 combines with J gene TRBJ1-2; D might be TRBD1 (6 bases). The germline V gene has CDR1 SGHAT and CDR2 FQNNGV. The CDR3 runs 12 residues. V was clipped by 4 bases and J by 8 bases, with 11 bases between them. DNA for the CDR3: TGTGCCAGCAGCTCAATAGGACAGGGCTACACCTTC. This gives the protein CASSSIGQGYTF. Supplemented by reference TRBV11-2 and TRBJ1-2, the full variable domain reads EAGVAQSPRYKIIEKRQSVAFWCNPISGHATLYWYQQILGQGPKLLIQFQNNGVVDDSQLPKDRFSAERLKGVDSTLKIQPAKLEDSAVYLCASSSIGQGYTFGSGTRLTVV.